This T cell receptor beta chain was captured by sequencing in a study of CD8+CD57+ T cells in acquired aplastic anemia. The wider study: 3.2 ug was the average amount of DNA from sorted CD4+ and CD8+ cells.

Those patients picked for sequencing had displayed CD8+CD57+ cell expansion on flow cytometry. The enrolled patients all had severe acquired aplastic anemia. Patients had received no therapy at the time of blood sampling. Looked up from germline, CDR1 is DFQATT and CDR2 is SNEGSKA (reference sequence). This CDR3 region has 11 residues. The template used for profiling TCR beta VDJ and CDR3 was genomic DNA. TCRdb analysed the reads with MiXCR anew, one entry per CDR3 protein. The table includes over 150,000 distinct CDR3 sequences, less than 50% detected once. Points from the study as a whole: Patients and controls shared under 30 CD8+ CDR3 sequences, highly expressed in patients.

Note on this clonotype: Its target is not known. The junction departs from the called germline gene at one end, perhaps through a read error.

The clonotype originates from a human donor with aplastic anemia. The rearrangement links TRBV20-1 to TRBJ2-7; no reliable D call. Material for sequencing was sorted CD4+, CD8+, or CD8+CD57+ T cells (not recorded which) from PBMCs. The CDR3 here is CGARAGVEQYF. DNA for the CDR3: TGCGGTGCTAGAGCTGGGGTCGAGCAGTACTTC.